This T cell receptor beta chain was sequenced for a study of T-cell memory formation after mild COVID-19. About the research overall: TCR clusters largely stayed donor specific.

Points from the study as a whole: Researchers report contracting CD4+ clones mostly in CM and EM, with CD8+ clones in EMRA. Whether second-wave clones peaking at day 37 were SARS-CoV-2 specific went unconfirmed.

Comment on this clonotype: What it binds is not known.

Trimming took off 2 bases at V and 1 base at J, with 35 bases between the two ends. CDR3 length: 23 amino acids. The germline V gene encodes CDR1 SGHTA and CDR2 FQGNSA. After 5'RACE with constant-segment primers, TCR alpha and TCR beta cDNA libraries carrying sample barcodes and UMIs were obtained. TCRdb re-derived calls from the 5' RACE reads in MiXCR, one entry per CDR3 protein. The sample holds approximately 500,000 distinct CDR3 sequences, 20% to 25% seen once. The TCR sequence derives from an adult woman who had mild COVID-19 (a few samples of this study predate the infection). Cell type and time point are not known. Sequenced: PBMCs or a T cell subset sorted from them (not recorded which). V gene TRBV7-2 combines with J gene TRBJ1-1, with D possibly matching TRBD1 (6 bases). The CDR3 DNA reads as TGTGCCAGCAGCTTATGGTTTCGGGGAGGAAGCTGGGACAACCTAGGGAAGAACACTGAAGCTTTCTTT. It encodes CASSLWFRGGSWDNLGKNTEAFF.